This TCR beta chain was recovered during a study of cytomegalovirus exposure and HLA in healthy donors (dated by TCRdb to 2016 to 2017). Regarding the study in general: According to a later analysis, one platform produced both the 110 or so validation repertoires and the 700 or so repertoires of the first cohort. The study aimed to test whether signatures of past pathogen exposure could be identified by cataloging public T cell receptors. Besides the first cohort of 500 to 700 subjects, a separate validation cohort made up of 95 to 150 different subjects was used. To predict cytomegalovirus infection status, the study brought together high-throughput TCR immunosequencing, statistical association of individual TCRs with disease status, and machine learning.

Here is what the overall study found, with its caveats: A later analysis had no HLA typing for the validation cohort, so co-occurrence there was scored across all 110 or so repertoires. While some public TCRs were present in many individuals, most TCR sequences turned up only very rarely across donors. In a later analysis, TCRs clustered in the first cohort were found to also tend to co-occur in the roughly 120 validation repertoires, with 94% of cluster scores above 0. The classifier was reported to diagnose cytomegalovirus status with high specificity and sensitivity in both the original and validation cohorts. In vitro tests confirmed that a few of the cytomegalovirus-associated TCR beta chains recognize cytomegalovirus antigens. According to the authors, the approach could potentially be generalized to other disease states and immunological phenotypes. The study gave a list of roughly 150 TCR beta chains associated with cytomegalovirus.

The germline V gene specifies SGHDN as CDR1 and FVKESK as CDR2. Inclusive of the bounding cysteine and phenylalanine, the CDR3 is 14 residues long. Of all the DNA, just the CDR3 is kept, 42 bases in frame from base 1. Deletion took 7 bases off V and 2 bases off J, with a span of 12 bases between the germline ends. This clone came up once. This clone's antigen is unknown. Per-base qualities were not stored, and no clone one base away is much larger. Library construction relied on the immunoSEQ multiplex PCR assay. The source study handled its data this way. A statistical classification framework was built to diagnose cytomegalovirus status from the catalog of TCR beta chain sequences. TCRdb took this table from immuneACCESS and kept in-frame rearrangements with V and J called. Such tables lack part of the clones; where checked against another copy, unresolved V genes explain under half of the gap, and the rest is unexplained. V, J and clone size are taken as reported in that table, and D and trimming were inferred from the DNA itself. Across this sample there are more than 95,000 clones, with approximately 89% seen only once. In total, the top ten clones hold 1.1% of the sample.

Donors formed part of the validation cohort, which comprised 120 subjects and was distinct from the first cohort of under 800 subjects. The chain links TRBV14 with TRBJ1-3, and possibly TRBD1, on 5 matching bases. This TCR was sampled from a woman aged 18-35 years in good health and CMV-seronegative. Sequenced: PBMCs. The CDR3 sequence is CASNSAGAGNTIYF. The DNA sequence follows: TGTGCCAGCAACTCGGCGGGGGCTGGAAACACCATATATTTT. The CDR3, completed at both ends by the reference TRBV14 and TRBJ1-3 genes, gives the full variable domain EAGVTQFPSHSVIEKGQTVTLRCDPISGHDNLYWYRRVMGKEIKFLLHFVKESKQDESGMPNNRFLAERTGGTYSTLKVQPAELEDSGVYFCASNSAGAGNTIYFGEGSWLTVV.